This T cell receptor (beta chain) originates from a study of shared clonotypes between healthy human individuals. Study overall: Serving as donors were a couple of women and a few men, whose ages spanned 18 to 49.

Note on this clone: Its target is not known.

The CDR3 length is 14 residues. The germline gives CDR1 SEHNR, CDR2 FQNEAQ (reference sequence). V trimming: 1 base; J trimming: 6 bases; junction bases outside the gene matches: 4. TCRdb's table, derived via immunoSEQ multiplex PCR, lists solely in-frame clones and lacks some. Of 2 million to 2.5 million clones listed, 85% to 95% are singletons. Study outcomes and limitations: Clonotypes that were shared across a handful of donors made up roughly 5.2% of naive CD4 clonotypes. Unshared clonotypes carried lower generation probabilities than those common to all four donors.

The clonotype originates from a man in his late teens or twenties in good health. Sample: naive CD4+ T cells sorted from blood. Subset: CD45RA+ positively selected. The V and J genes are TRBV7-9 and TRBJ2-7; TRBD1 matches 9 bases. The DNA for the CDR3 is TGTGCCAGCAGCTTAGTCAGACAGGGGGGCGAGCAGTACTTC. Amino acid sequence: CASSLVRQGGEQYF.